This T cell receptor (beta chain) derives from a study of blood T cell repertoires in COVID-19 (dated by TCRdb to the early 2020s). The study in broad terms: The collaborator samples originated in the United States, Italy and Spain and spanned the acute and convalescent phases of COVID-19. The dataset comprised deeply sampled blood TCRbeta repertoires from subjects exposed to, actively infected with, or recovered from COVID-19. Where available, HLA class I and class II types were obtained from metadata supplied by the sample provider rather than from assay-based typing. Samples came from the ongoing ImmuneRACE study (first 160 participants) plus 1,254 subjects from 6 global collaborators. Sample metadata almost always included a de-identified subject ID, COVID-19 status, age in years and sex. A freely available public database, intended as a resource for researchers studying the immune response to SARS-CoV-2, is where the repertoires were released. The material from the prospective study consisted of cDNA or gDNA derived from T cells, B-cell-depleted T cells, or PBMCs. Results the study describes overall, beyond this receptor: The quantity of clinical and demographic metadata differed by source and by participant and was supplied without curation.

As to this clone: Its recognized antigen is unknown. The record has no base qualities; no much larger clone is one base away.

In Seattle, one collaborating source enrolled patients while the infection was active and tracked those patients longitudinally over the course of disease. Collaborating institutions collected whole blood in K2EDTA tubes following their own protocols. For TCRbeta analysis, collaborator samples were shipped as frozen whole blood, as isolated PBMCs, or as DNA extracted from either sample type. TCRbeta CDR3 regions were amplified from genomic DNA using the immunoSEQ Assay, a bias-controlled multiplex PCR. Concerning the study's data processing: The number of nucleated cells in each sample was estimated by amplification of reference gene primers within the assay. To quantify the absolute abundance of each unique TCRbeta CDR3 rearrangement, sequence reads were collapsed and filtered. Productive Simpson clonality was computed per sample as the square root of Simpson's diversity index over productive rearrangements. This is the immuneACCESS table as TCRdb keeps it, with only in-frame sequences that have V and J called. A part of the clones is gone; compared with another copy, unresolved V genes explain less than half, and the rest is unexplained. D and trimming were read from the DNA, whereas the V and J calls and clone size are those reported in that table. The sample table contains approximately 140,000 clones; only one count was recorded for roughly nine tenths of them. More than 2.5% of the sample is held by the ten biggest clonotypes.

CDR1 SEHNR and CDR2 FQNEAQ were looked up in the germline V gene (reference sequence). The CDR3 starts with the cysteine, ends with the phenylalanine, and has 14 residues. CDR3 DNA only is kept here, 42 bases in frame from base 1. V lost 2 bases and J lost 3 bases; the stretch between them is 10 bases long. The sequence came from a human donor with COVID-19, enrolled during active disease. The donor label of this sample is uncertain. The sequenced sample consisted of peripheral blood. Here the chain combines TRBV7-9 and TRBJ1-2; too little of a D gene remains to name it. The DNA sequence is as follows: TGTGCCAGCAGCTTAATGCAAGCGGACTATGGCTACACCTTC. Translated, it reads CASSLMQADYGYTF.